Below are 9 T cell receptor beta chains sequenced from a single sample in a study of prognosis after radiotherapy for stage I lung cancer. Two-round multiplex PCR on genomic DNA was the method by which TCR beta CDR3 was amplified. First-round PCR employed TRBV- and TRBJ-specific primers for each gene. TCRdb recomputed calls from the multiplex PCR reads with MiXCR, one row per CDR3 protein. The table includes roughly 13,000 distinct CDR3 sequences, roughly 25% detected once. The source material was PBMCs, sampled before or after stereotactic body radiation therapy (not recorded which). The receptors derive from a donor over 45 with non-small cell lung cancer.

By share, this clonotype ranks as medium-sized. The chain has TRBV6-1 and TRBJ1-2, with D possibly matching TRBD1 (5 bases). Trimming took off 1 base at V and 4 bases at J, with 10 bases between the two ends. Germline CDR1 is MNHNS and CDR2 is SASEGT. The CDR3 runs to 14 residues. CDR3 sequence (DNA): TGTGCCAGCAGTGAAGGAACAGGCCTCTATGGCTACACCTTC. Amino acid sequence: CASSEGTGLYGYTF.

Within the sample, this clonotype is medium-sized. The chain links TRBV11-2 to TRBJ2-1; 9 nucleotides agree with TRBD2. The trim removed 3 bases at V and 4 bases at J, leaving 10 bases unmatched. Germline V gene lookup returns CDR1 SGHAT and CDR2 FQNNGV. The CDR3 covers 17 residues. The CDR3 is CASSLGGSGSWYNEQFF. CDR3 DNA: TGTGCCAGCAGCTTGGGAGGTAGCGGGAGCTGGTACAATGAGCAGTTCTTC.

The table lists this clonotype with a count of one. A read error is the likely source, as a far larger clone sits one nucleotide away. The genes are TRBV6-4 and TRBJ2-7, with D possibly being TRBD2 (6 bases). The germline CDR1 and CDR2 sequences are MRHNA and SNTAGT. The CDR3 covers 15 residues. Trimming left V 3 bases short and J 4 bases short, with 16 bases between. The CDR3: CASSEEIMLAYEQYF. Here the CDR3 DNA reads TGTGCCAGCAGTGAAGAAATAATGCTAGCGTACGAGCAGTACTTC.

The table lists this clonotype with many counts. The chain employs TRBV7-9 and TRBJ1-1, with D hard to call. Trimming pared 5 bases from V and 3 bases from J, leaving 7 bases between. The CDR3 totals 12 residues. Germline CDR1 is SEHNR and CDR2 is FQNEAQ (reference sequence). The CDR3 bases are TGTGCCAGCAGCCGCGAATACACTGAAGCTTTCTTT. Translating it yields CASSREYTEAFF.

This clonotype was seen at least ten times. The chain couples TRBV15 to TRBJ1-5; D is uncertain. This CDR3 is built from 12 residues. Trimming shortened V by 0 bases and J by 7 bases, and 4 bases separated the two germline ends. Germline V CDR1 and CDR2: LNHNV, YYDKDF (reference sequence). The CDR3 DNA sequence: TGTGCCACCAGCAGAGATGAACAGCCCCAGCATTTT. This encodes CATSRDEQPQHF.

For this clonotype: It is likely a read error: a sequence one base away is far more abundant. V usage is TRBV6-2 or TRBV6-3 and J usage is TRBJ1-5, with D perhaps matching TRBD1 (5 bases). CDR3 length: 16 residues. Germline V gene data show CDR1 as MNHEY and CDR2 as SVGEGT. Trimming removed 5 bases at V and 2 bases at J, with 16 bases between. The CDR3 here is CASSESGPWGNQPQHF. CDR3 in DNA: TGTGCCAGCAGTGAATCGGGACCTTGGGGCAATCAGCCCCAGCATTTT.

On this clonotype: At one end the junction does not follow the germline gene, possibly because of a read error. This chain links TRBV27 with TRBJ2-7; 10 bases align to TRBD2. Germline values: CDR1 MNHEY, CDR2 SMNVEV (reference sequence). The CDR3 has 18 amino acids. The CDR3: CVSSPPQREGEESYEQYF. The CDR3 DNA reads TGTGTCAGCAGTCCCCCTCAGCGGGAGGGGGAGGAATCCTACGAGCAGTACTTC.

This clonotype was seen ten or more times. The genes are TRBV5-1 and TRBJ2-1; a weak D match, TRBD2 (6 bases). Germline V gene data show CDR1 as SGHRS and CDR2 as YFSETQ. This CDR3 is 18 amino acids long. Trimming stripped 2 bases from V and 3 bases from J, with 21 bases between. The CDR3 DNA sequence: TGCGCCAGCAGCTTAAACTTCTTGAGGAGGAGGGACTACAATGAGCAGTTCTTC. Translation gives CASSLNFLRRRDYNEQFF.

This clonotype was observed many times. The CDR3 bases are TGTGCCAGCAGCTTAGGAATCGGACCCTATGGCTACACCTTC. It encodes CASSLGIGPYGYTF. The rearrangement links TRBV7-2 to TRBJ1-2, with no clear D. Germline loops: CDR1 SGHTA, CDR2 FQGNSA. This CDR3 is 14 amino acids long. The germline V and J ends were trimmed by 1 base and 4 bases, with 10 bases remaining between them.